This TCR beta chain was identified during a study of cytomegalovirus exposure and HLA in healthy donors (dated by TCRdb to the late 2010s). Notes on the research overall: In an earlier analysis of about 560 of the donors, about 270 Gb of sequence data and 95 million to 130 million unique TCR beta sequences from about 190 million T cells were reported. Approximately 300 gigabases of sequencing data and approximately 92 million unique TCR sequences made up an early release that covered several hundred HLA-typed donors. Of the 398 genotyped donors, around 81% fell in the genetic ancestry cluster associated with self-reported Caucasian donors. The study was designed to test whether signatures of past pathogen exposure could be identified by cataloging public T cell receptors. The study used immunosequencing to profile the T cell repertoires of several hundred subjects and linked those repertoires to cytomegalovirus serostatus. Along with the approximately 620-subject first cohort, a separate validation cohort of over 90 different subjects was used. To predict cytomegalovirus infection status, the study brought together high-throughput TCR immunosequencing, statistical association of individual TCRs with disease status, and machine learning. In a later analysis, previously published TCR beta repertoires from more than 500 donors were re-analyzed and high-resolution HLA genotyping was added so that TCR occurrence patterns could be studied. The later analysis used no new phenotypic data to find candidate immune exposures, relying instead on TCR beta sequences and their occurrence across donors. An earlier analysis of about 600 of the donors used high-throughput TCR beta sequencing to judge whether each TCR beta V gene segment behaved as functional or pseudogenic. Donor age, sex, ethnicity and CMV serostatus were collected together with the repertoire data. A later genetic analysis used genome-wide SNP genotypes for about 65% of the roughly 670 donors, treating that subset as a discovery cohort. Every discovery cohort repertoire had been produced on one sequencing platform. Class I and class II HLA loci were covered by the typing at four-digit resolution. The number of donors typed differed by locus, with 629-630 for A, B, C, DRB1 and DQB1, approximately 500 for DQA1, 606 for DPA1, and some 450 for DPB1. Four or five DR-DQ haplotypes were handled as single units for association and clustering, since linkage in the cohort was strong. Among about 410 genotyped donors of the cohort, an average of roughly 230,000 unique TCR beta nucleotide sequences was sequenced per donor, of which approximately 19% were non-productive. On the study overall, not on this receptor specifically: According to a later analysis, most CMV-associated TCR beta chains appeared to be HLA-restricted, and the HLA associations seemed to be driven largely by CMV exposure. The authors suggested that the approach could potentially be extended to other disease states and immunological phenotypes. The classifier was reported to diagnose cytomegalovirus status with high specificity and sensitivity in both the original and validation cohorts. This cohort had only TCR beta chains sequenced, and the lack of alpha or paired-chain data limited which features could be detected. The only immune exposure information available for the cohort was CMV serostatus. An association between a missense DCLRE1C variant and V-gene and J-gene trimming of TCR beta chains was found in a later genetic analysis and replicated in an independent cohort. In the study, approximately 160 TCR beta chains were listed as associated with cytomegalovirus. Most TCR sequences were seen in very few donors, while some public TCRs were found in many individuals. Because HLA typing was unavailable for some donors at each locus, only the typed subset was used in association tests. The 87-base-pair reads could not distinguish some IMGT-functional V segments, including TRBV6-2 and TRBV6-3, so those segments were excluded. Because counts were too low, around 17 rarely observed V segments, including chromosome 9 orphons, were left out of the earlier analysis of roughly 600 of the donors. A later analysis associated 16,951 TCR beta sequences with specific HLA alleles at a false discovery rate of 0.05. Assigning TCR associations to individual alleles was difficult when HLA alleles, especially DR and DQ, strongly co-occurred. A few of the identified cytomegalovirus-associated TCR beta chains were confirmed in vitro to be specific for cytomegalovirus antigens. According to a later analysis, TCR association rates differed among HLA loci, with DRB1 alleles showing the most associated TCRs and HLA-C alleles showing the fewest. A cluster of highly shared sequence variants was judged likely to be a technical artifact of the sequencing pipeline. Compared with equally common non-associated chains, HLA-associated TCR beta chains in a later analysis were more clonally expanded and had lower generation probabilities. An earlier analysis of around 540 of the donors showed that most TCR beta V segments appeared in productive rearrangements either about 90% or about 30% of the time, which broadly matched IMGT annotations. According to a later analysis, parvovirus B19, influenza, CMV and Epstein-Barr virus appeared linked to several top co-occurrence clusters. Correlated functional status among segregating V segments might reflect linkage disequilibrium, but an unknown experimental factor could not be ruled out. A later genetic analysis reported fewer N-insertions in productive TCRs among donors in an Asian-associated ancestry cluster than the roughly 640-donor mean. A further reported finding was that TCR beta sequences accurately predicted the HLA-A and HLA-B alleles for most subjects in the first cohort. Sequencing depth was assumed to be roughly uniform across donors in the presence/absence analyses, though that assumption may not hold.

The CDR3 numbers 16 residues from cysteine through phenylalanine. Left in the record is the CDR3 DNA by itself, 48 bases read in frame from the first base. Clipping removes 1 base from V and 4 bases from J, with 7 as the unmatched junction base count. CDR1 SEHNR and CDR2 FQNEAQ are derived from the germline V gene (reference sequence). Receptor amplification or capture employed the immunoSEQ multiplex PCR assay. A mixture of 60 forward primers for TCR Vbeta segments and 13 reverse primers for TCR Jbeta segments was used in the multiplex PCR. The CDR3 region of rearranged TCR beta genes was amplified from genomic DNA with a multiplex PCR assay. On the Illumina HiSeq System, the amplified TCR beta libraries were sequenced as 87-base-pair reads. The authors' analysis ran thus. A later analysis counted 65 million to 90 million unique TCR beta chains across the 640 or so repertoires, and around 9.9 million of these chains were shared by at least two donors. To remove PCR and sequencing errors, raw reads were error-corrected and collapsed into unique sequences using a nearest-neighbor algorithm that merged closely related sequences. To assign V, D and J gene segments, CDR3 sequences were aligned to IMGT reference sequences. For a sequence to be retained, a match of at least six nucleotides was required to both a V gene segment and a J gene segment. A rearrangement counted as productive if the CDR3 had no stop codons and remained in frame with V and J, and every other rearrangement counted as non-productive. Following IMGT convention, CDR3 was defined as the stretch from the second conserved V-encoded cysteine to the conserved J-encoded phenylalanine. The earlier analysis of 587 of the donors excluded any sequence lacking an unambiguous match to a single V gene segment. An earlier analysis of under 750 of the donors called V segments functional above 56.7% productive rearrangements and segregating when the between-donor standard deviation exceeded 5%. To diagnose cytomegalovirus status from the catalog of TCR beta chain sequences, a statistical classification framework was built. In a later analysis, TCR nucleotide sequences were compared against IMGT/GENE-DB human TR gene sequences so that V and J genes could be assigned. A later analysis assigned CDR3 sequences and most-parsimonious VDJ recombination scenarios with the TCRdist pipeline. In a later analysis, every TCR beta chain was defined by the combination of its CDR3 amino acid sequence and its V-gene family, and reads without a unique V-gene family were dropped. A later analysis removed 592 highly shared, low-generation-probability nucleotide sequences to deal with suspected cross-contamination and a sequencing artifact. In a later analysis, a clonal expansion index for each public chain was calculated from normalized within-repertoire ranks of inferred template counts. A later analysis computed generation probabilities with a VDJ recombination model fitted to out-of-frame rearrangements, and checked the results against IGoR. In a later analysis, hypergeometric tests were used to score TCR-TCR, TCR-HLA and TCR-CMV co-occurrence, with a repertoire-size bias correction applied to TCR pairs. A later analysis estimated false discovery rates by permuting HLA or CMV assignments 20 times. In a later analysis, co-occurring TCRs were grouped using DBSCAN, and TCRdist sequence similarity was added for clustering within HLA-allele-positive subsets. Repertoires with fewer than 30,000 or more than 120,000 public chains were left out of co-occurrence clustering, as were about five repertoires with anomalous nucleotide sharing. TCRdb mirrors the immuneACCESS table, restricted to in-frame sequences. Some clones are absent from its copies; in checked studies, under half trace to an unresolved V gene, and the reason for the others is unknown. V and J calls and clone size come straight from that table; D and trimming were deduced from the DNA. The sample has about 110,000 clones on record, 60% to 85% of them singletons. The ten largest clones take up 1.3% of the sample.

In total, 630 or so healthy bone marrow donors made up the cohort. All cohort members were sampled while nominally healthy, although unrecorded immune exposures were likely present. The donor tested CMV seronegative, placing the donor among the 350 or so seronegative members of the cohort. Every donor gave a peripheral blood sample, and the peripheral blood mononuclear cells from that sample were used for TCR beta sequencing. The Qiagen DNeasy Blood Extraction Kit was used to extract genomic DNA from the blood cell samples. A word on this clone: The antigen it binds to is not known. No much larger clone is present one base from it, and per-base qualities are unavailable.

The receptor was derived from a woman in her 30s in good health and CMV-seronegative. The sample taken for sequencing was PBMCs. Rearrangement joined TRBV7-9 to TRBJ1-2; TRBD1 agrees with 9 junctional bases. The nucleotide sequence is given as TGTGCCAGCAGCTTAGTAGAGGGACAGGGTGGCTATGGCTACACCTTC. Its protein reads: CASSLVEGQGGYGYTF.